This T cell receptor (beta chain) comes out of a study of siplizumab effects on memory and regulatory T cells. Profiled with immunoSEQ multiplex PCR; TCRdb holds only in-frame clones, not every one. This sample has 70,000 to 100,000 clones; approximately 94% occur once, and the top ten carry under 8.5%. V shed 6 bases, J shed 5 bases, and the junction held 19 bases outside the gene matches. CDR1 WSHSY and CDR2 SAAADI come from the germline V gene. The CDR3 is 19 residues long. The genes are TRBV10-2 and TRBJ2-2, with TRBD2 matching 9 bases. Sequenced: CD8+ T cells sorted from blood. This TCR was recovered from a human donor in good health. In DNA, the CDR3 is TGCGCCAGCAGCGGCCAGCCCCTGCTCGCGGGAGGGGGTACCGGGGAGCTGTTTTTT. Protein: CASSGQPLLAGGGTGELFF.